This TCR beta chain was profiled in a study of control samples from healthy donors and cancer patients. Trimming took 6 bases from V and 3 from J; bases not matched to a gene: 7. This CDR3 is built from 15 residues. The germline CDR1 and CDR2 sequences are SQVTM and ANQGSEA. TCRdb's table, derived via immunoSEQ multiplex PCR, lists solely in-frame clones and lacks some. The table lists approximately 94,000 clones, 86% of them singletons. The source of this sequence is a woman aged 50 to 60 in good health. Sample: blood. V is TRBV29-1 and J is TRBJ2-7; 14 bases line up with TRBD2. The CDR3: CSVYTGTSGSYEQYF. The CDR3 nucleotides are TGCAGCGTCTACACCGGGACTAGCGGGAGCTACGAGCAGTACTTC.